The 14 T cell receptor beta chains in this list originate from one sample, sequenced in a study of blood T cell repertoires in COVID-19. The repertoire was sequenced with immunoSEQ multiplex PCR; TCRdb's copy has only in-frame clones and lacks some. The repertoire has almost 350,000 clones, 85% to 90% of them found once; the top ten carry 0.85% to 1.3%. The sample consisted of PBMCs or T cells enriched from blood (not recorded which). Receptors originate from a woman in her twenties or thirties who had been exposed to COVID-19.

In its sample, this clone was seen a few times. The chain has TRBV5-1 and TRBJ1-4; weak D call: TRBD1 (6 bases). Germline assignment: CDR1 SGHRS and CDR2 YFSETQ. Trimming stripped 4 bases from V and 6 bases from J, with 13 bases between. The CDR3 covers 14 residues. CDR3 sequence reads: CASSQGPDYEKLFF. For the CDR3, the DNA is TGCGCCAGCAGCCAGGGGCCGGATTATGAAAAACTGTTTTTT.

The chain is built from TRBV5-4 and TRBJ1-3; weak D call: TRBD1 (5 bases). This CDR3 is built from 15 residues. V shed 3 bases and J shed 2 bases, with 12 bases lying between them. Germline lookup yields CDR1 SGHNT and CDR2 YYREEE (reference sequence). The CDR3 DNA sequence: TGTGCCAGCAGCTCAGGGTTTACTACTGGAAACACCATATATTTT. This translates into CASSSGFTTGNTIYF.

The V call is TRBV7-9, the J call TRBJ2-1, with TRBD2 identical over 10 bases. V shed 0 bases, J shed 2 bases, and the junction held 4 bases outside the gene matches. Germline CDR1 reads SEHNR; CDR2 reads FQNEAQ (reference sequence). There are 17 residues in the CDR3. In DNA form, the CDR3 reads TGTGCCAGCAGCTTAGCTAGCGGGAGGCCCCCCTACAATGAGCAGTTCTTC. Protein product: CASSLASGRPPYNEQFF.

The V gene is TRBV28, the J gene TRBJ1-2, with TRBD1 matching 7 bases. V trimming: 9 bases; J trimming: 4 bases; junction bases outside the gene matches: 5. Germline V gene lookup returns CDR1 MDHEN and CDR2 SYDVKM. This CDR3 has 12 amino acids. The CDR3 DNA sequence: TGTGCCAGTCTGACAGGGCCCTATGGCTACACCTTC. This gives the protein CASLTGPYGYTF.

This chain joins TRBV27 and TRBJ2-3; 8 nucleotides align to TRBD1. This CDR3 is 14 amino acids long. V dropped 9 bases and J dropped 9; count of bases not matched to a gene: 14. Germline loops: CDR1 MNHEY, CDR2 SMNVEV (reference sequence). The DNA of the CDR3 is TGTGCCAGTCGGACAGGGCCCGCCGGGATCACGCAGTATTTT. This encodes CASRTGPAGITQYF.

The chain employs TRBV7-8 and TRBJ1-2, with a weak D call TRBD1 (6 bases). The germline V and J ends were trimmed by 5 bases and 8 bases, with 15 bases remaining between them. The germline CDR1 and CDR2 sequences are SGHVS and FQNEAQ. CDR3 length: 13 amino acids. CDR3 in amino acids: CASSLDSVLGYTF. The CDR3 region has the DNA TGTGCCAGCAGCCTGGACAGCGTCTTGGGCTACACCTTC.

Comment on this clone: In the same sample, other DNA sequences code for this CDR3. V gene TRBV3-1 (or the pseudogene TRBV3-2) combines with J gene TRBJ2-1, with unresolved D. The CDR3 has 13 amino acids. V lost 1 base, J lost 7 bases, and 8 bases lay in between. Germline values: CDR1 LGHDT, CDR2 YNNKEL (reference sequence). The CDR3 bases are TGTGCCAGCAGCCAAGCCTCGCGAAATGAGCAGTTCTTC. This translates into CASSQASRNEQFF.

The V call is TRBV7-3, the J call TRBJ2-7; 7 bases are a match to TRBD2. The V gene end was trimmed by 5 bases and the J gene end by 3 bases; junction bases not matched to a gene: 4. The CDR3 has 13 amino acids. CDR1 and CDR2 from the germline V gene are SGHTA and FQGTGA. Here the CDR3 DNA reads TGTGCCAGCAGCCGGGACTATAACTACGAGCAGTACTTC. This translates into CASSRDYNYEQYF.

This chain uses TRBV28 with TRBJ2-3; D is possibly TRBD2 (6 bases). This CDR3 is built from 15 residues. Per germline, CDR1 MDHEN and CDR2 SYDVKM. V lost 1 base to trimming and J lost 4 bases, with 12 bases between them. The CDR3: CASSLLREWSDTQYF. CDR3 nucleotides: TGTGCCAGCAGTTTATTGCGGGAATGGTCAGATACGCAGTATTTT.

The chain combines TRBV24-1 with TRBJ2-7, with a tentative D call TRBD2 (6 bases). Trimming left V 7 bases short and J 7 bases short, with 16 bases between. The CDR3 sequence is 13 residues long. Germline values: CDR1 KGHDR, CDR2 SFDVKD. CDR3 sequence reads: CATRLGGSSEQYF. CDR3 bases: TGTGCCACCAGGCTCGGAGGGTCGAGTGAGCAGTACTTC.

Notes on this clone: In the same sample, other DNA sequences code for this CDR3. V is TRBV18 and J is TRBJ2-1, with 10 bases aligning to TRBD1. Germline assignment: CDR1 KGHSH and CDR2 LQKENI. V trimming: 3 bases; J trimming: 4 bases; junction bases outside the gene matches: 3. CDR3 length equals 15 residues. The CDR3 sequence is CASSPRTGGYNEQFF. CDR3 DNA sequence: TGTGCCAGCTCACCCCGGACAGGGGGTTACAATGAGCAGTTCTTC.

This sequence joins TRBV5-4 and TRBJ2-1; D is unresolved. The V end lost 7 bases, the J end lost 0 bases, and 11 bases lay between the germline ends. Germline V gene data show CDR1 as SGHNT and CDR2 as YYREEE (reference sequence). The CDR3 sequence is 14 residues long. CDR3 in amino acids: CASHGWSSYNEQFF. Written as DNA, the CDR3 is TGTGCCAGCCACGGGTGGAGCTCCTACAATGAGCAGTTCTTC.

A remark on this clone: Other DNA sequences from this sample encode an identical CDR3 as well. The J gene is TRBJ2-7, the V gene TRBV28; 7 bases map to TRBD1. The germline V gene has CDR1 MDHEN and CDR2 SYDVKM. This CDR3 spans 12 amino acids. V gave up 5 bases and J gave up 4 bases; unmatched junction bases: 2. CDR3 amino acids: CASSLTGYEQYF. CDR3 DNA: TGTGCCAGCAGTCTGACAGGGTACGAGCAGTACTTC.

This chain joins TRBV12-3 or TRBV12-4 and TRBJ1-2; no firm D call. The CDR3 runs to 12 residues. V lost 5 bases and J lost 1, with 5 bases in between. The CDR3 bases are TGTGCCAGCAGTCTGAGTAACTATGGCTACACCTTC. This translates into CASSLSNYGYTF.